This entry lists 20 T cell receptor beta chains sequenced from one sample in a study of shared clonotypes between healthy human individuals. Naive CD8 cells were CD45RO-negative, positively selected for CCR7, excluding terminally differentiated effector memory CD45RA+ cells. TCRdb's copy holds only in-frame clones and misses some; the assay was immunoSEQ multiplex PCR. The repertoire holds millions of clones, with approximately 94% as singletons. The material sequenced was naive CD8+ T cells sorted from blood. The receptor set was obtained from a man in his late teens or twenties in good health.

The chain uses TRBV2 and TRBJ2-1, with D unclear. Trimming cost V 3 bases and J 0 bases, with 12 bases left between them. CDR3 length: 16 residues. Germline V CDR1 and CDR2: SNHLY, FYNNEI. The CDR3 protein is CASSEAFGSSYNEQFF. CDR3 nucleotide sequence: TGTGCCAGCAGTGAGGCTTTCGGAAGCTCCTACAATGAGCAGTTCTTC.

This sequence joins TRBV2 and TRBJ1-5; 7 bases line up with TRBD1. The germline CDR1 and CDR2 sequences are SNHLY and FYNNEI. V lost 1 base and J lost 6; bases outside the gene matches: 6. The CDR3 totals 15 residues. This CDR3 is CASSEEQGILQPQHF. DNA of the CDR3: TGTGCCAGCAGTGAAGAACAGGGGATACTTCAGCCCCAGCATTTT.

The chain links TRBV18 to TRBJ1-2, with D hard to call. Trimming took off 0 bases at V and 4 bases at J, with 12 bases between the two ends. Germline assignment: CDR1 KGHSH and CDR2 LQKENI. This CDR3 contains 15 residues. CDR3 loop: CASSPPEFSGYGYTF. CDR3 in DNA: TGTGCCAGCTCACCACCGGAGTTTAGTGGCTATGGCTACACCTTC.

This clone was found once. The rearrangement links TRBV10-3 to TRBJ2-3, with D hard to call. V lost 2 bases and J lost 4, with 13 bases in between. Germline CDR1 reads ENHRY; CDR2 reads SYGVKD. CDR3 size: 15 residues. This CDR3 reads CAISEHPVGSDTQYF. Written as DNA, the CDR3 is TGTGCCATCAGTGAGCACCCAGTCGGATCAGATACGCAGTATTTT.

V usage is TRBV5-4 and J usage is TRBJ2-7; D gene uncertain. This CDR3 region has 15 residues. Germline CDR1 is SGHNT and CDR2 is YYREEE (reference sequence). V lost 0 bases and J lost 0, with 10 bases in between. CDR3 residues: CASSLEAASSYEQYF. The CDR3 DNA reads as TGTGCCAGCAGCTTGGAGGCGGCGAGCTCCTACGAGCAGTACTTC. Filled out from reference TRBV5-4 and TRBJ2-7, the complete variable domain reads ETGVTQSPTHLIKTRGQQVTLRCSSQSGHNTVSWYQQALGQGPQFIFQYYREEENGRGNFPPRFSGLQFPNYSSELNVNALELDDSALYLCASSLEAASSYEQYFGPGTRLTVT.

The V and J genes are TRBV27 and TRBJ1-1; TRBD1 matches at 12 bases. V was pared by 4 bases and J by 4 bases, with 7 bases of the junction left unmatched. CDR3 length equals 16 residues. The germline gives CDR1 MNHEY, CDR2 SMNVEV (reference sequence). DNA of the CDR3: TGTGCCAGCAGTTCCGGGACAGGGGGCGGCTTCACTGAAGCTTTCTTT. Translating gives CASSSGTGGGFTEAFF.

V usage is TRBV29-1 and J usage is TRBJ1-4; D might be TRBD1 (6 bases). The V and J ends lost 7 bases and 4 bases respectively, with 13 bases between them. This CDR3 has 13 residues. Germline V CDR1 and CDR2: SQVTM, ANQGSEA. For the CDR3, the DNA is TGCAGCGGGAGGGGGAAGGATAATGAAAAACTGTTTTTT. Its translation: CSGRGKDNEKLFF.

DNA of the CDR3: TGTGCCAGCAGTGATGCCGGACAGGGAGCCTACGAGCAGTACTTC. As protein: CASSDAGQGAYEQYF. V gene TRBV2 combines with J gene TRBJ2-7, with 8 bases fitting TRBD1. Germline V lookup: CDR1 SNHLY, CDR2 FYNNEI. The J segment lost 2 bases and the V segment lost 3 bases, leaving 6 bases of the junction unmatched. This CDR3 contains 15 residues. The variable domain in full, completed from reference TRBV2 and TRBJ2-7, reads EPEVTQTPSHQVTQMGQEVILRCVPISNHLYFYWYRQILGQKVEFLVSFYNNEISEKSEIFDDQFSVERPDGSNFTLKIRSTKLEDSAMYFCASSDAGQGAYEQYFGPGTRLTVT.

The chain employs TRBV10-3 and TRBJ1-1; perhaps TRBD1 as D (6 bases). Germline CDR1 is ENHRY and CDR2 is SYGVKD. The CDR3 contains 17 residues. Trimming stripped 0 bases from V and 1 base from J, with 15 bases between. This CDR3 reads CAISESGWTEGNTEAFF. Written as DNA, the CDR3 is TGTGCCATCAGTGAGTCGGGTTGGACAGAGGGGAACACTGAAGCTTTCTTT.

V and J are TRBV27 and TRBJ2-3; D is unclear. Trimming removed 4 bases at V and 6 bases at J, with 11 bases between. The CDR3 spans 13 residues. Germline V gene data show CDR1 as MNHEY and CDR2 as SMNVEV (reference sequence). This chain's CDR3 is CASSYPQWDTQYF. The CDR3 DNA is TGTGCCAGCAGTTACCCTCAGTGGGATACGCAGTATTTT.

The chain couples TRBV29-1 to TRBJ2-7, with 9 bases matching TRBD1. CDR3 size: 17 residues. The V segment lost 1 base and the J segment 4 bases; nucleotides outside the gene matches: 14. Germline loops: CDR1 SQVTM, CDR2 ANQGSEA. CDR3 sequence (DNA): TGCAGCGTTGAAGGCCCTTACCGGGACAGGGAGGAGTACGAGCAGTACTTC. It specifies CSVEGPYRDREEYEQYF.

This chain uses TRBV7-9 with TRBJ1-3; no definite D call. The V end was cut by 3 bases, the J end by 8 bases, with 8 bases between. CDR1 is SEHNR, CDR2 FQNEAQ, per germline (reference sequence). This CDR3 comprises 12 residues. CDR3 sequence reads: CASSFGDHTIYF. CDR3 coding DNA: TGTGCCAGCAGCTTCGGGGATCACACCATATATTTT. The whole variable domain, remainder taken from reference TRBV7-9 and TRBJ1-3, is DTGVSQNPRHKITKRGQNVTFRCDPISEHNRLYWYRQTLGQGPEFLTYFQNEAQLEKSRLLSDRFSAERPKGSFSTLEIQRTEQGDSAMYLCASSFGDHTIYFGEGSWLTVV.

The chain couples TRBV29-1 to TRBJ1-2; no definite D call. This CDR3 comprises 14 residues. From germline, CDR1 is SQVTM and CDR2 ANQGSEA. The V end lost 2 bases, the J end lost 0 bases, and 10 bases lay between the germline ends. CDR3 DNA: TGCAGCGTTGAATGGCAGCCAACTAACTATGGCTACACCTTC. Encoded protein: CSVEWQPTNYGYTF.

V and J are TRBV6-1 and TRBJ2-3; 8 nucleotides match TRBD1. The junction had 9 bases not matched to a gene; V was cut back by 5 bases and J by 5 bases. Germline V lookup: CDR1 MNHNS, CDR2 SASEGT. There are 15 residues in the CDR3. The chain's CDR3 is CASSRGQGLGDTQYF. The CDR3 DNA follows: TGTGCCAGCAGTCGTGGACAGGGATTAGGAGATACGCAGTATTTT.

The CDR3 DNA reads as TGCGCCAGCAGCCAAGGCTTCGGGGTTGACTCCTACAATGAGCAGTTCTTC. The encoded protein is CASSQGFGVDSYNEQFF. This chain links TRBV4-1 with TRBJ2-1, with D possibly matching TRBD2 (5 bases). V was cut by 1 base and J by 0 bases, with 13 bases left in between. The CDR3 sequence is 17 residues long. Germline values: CDR1 MGHRA, CDR2 YSYEKL.

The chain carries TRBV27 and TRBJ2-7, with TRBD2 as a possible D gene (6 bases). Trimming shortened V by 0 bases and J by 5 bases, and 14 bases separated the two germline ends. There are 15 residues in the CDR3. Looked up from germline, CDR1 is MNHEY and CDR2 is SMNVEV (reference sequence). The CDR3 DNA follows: TGTGCCAGCAGTTTATCCCCTTCTAGCGTCGACGAGCAGTACTTC. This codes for CASSLSPSSVDEQYF.

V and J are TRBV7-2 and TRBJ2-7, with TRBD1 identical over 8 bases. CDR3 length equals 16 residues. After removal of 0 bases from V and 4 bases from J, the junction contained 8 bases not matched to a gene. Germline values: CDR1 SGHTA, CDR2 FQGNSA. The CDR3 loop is CASSLARTGGIYEQYF. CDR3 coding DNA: TGTGCCAGCAGCTTAGCGCGAACAGGGGGGATATACGAGCAGTACTTC.

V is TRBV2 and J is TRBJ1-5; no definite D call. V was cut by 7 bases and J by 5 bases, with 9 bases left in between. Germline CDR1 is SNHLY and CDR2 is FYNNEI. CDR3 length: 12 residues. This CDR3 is CASMALHQPQHF. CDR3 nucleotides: TGTGCCAGCATGGCCCTGCATCAGCCCCAGCATTTT.

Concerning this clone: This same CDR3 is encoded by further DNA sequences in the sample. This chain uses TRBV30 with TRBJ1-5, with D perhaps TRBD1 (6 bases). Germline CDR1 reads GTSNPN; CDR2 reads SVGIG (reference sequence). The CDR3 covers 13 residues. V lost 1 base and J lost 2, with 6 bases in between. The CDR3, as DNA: TGTGCCTGGAGTGGACAGGGCAATCAGCCCCAGCATTTT. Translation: CAWSGQGNQPQHF.

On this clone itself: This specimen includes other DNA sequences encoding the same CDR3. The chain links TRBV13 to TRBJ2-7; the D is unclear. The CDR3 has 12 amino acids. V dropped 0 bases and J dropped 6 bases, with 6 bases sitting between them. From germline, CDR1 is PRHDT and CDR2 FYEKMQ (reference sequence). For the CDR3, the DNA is TGTGCCAGCAGCTTAGGCCTGGGCGAGCAGTACTTC. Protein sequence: CASSLGLGEQYF. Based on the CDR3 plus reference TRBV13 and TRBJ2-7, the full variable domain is AAGVIQSPRHLIKEKRETATLKCYPIPRHDTVYWYQQGPGQDPQFLISFYEKMQSDKGSIPDRFSAQQFSDYHSELNMSSLELGDSALYFCASSLGLGEQYFGPGTRLTVT.